This TCR beta chain was captured in a study of blood T cell repertoires in COVID-19. Turning to the study itself: Samples came from the United States, Italy and Spain, spanning acute and convalescent COVID-19. Sample material is recorded as cDNA or gDNA derived from T cells, B-cell-depleted T cells, or PBMCs.

This clone was picked up one time. As processed by the authors: Reference gene primer amplification yielded estimated nucleated cell counts. Sequencing was performed with immunoSEQ multiplex PCR; in TCRdb, only in-frame clones are kept and a portion is missing. V and J calls and clone size are given by that table; D and trimming were obtained from the DNA. Counted here are fewer than 350,000 clones, approximately 85% occurring once; the ten biggest clones make up around 7.8%. This receptor was obtained from a human donor in a cohort sampled during active COVID-19. The sample taken for sequencing was peripheral blood.

The CDR3 DNA reads TGTGCCAGCAGCCAAGATCACGGCGGACTGCTGATTCAGTACTTC. Protein sequence: CASSQDHGGLLIQYF. The chain combines TRBV3-1 (or the pseudogene TRBV3-2) with TRBJ2-4; possible D gene TRBD2, 5 bases. The germline CDR1 and CDR2 sequences are LGHDT and YNNKEL (reference sequence). The CDR3 consists of 15 residues. V lost 0 bases and J 10 bases, leaving 16 bases between the germline ends.